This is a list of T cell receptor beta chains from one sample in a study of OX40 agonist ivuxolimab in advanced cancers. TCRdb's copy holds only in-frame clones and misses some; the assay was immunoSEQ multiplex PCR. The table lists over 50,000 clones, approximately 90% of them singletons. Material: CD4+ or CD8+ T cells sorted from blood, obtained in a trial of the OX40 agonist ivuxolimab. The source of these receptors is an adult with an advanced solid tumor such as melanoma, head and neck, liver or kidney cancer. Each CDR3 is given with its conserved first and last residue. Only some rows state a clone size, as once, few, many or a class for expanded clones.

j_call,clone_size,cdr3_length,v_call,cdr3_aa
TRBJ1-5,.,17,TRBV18,CASSPPQATGSNQPQHF
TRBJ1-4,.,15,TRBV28,CASRPAGTVGEKLFF
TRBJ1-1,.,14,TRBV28,CASSLPQGVTEAFF
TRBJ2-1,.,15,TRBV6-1,CASSEAGGPNGEQFF
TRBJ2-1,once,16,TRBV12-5,CASGLGAPSSYNEQFF
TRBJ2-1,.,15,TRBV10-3,CAIAPSGSSYNEQFF
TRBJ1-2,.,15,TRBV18,CASSETGLTNYGYTF
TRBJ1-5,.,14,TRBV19,CASSETVKNQPRHF
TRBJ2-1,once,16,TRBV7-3,CASSRGLAGDLDEQFF
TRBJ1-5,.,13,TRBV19,CASSSGLNQPQHF
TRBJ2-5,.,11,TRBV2,CASSDMWTQYF
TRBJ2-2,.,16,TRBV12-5,CASGSRTSLKTGELFF
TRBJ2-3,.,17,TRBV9,CASSVSTGTGGTDTQYF
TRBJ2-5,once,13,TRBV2,CASSEEVRETQYF
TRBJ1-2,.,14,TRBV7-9,CASSLGTATYGYTF
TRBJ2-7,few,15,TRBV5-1,CASSPRQGAWYEQYF
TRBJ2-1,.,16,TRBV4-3,CASSQEGQGWYNEQFF
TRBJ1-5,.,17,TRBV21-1,CASSPRPYRERNQPQHF
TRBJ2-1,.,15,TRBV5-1,CASSLAISGGLEQFF
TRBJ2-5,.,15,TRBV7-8,CASSQGQGTQETQYF
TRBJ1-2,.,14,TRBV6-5,CASRKSGAAYGYTF
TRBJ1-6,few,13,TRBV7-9,CASSLAEDSPLHF
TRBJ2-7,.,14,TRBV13,CASSLITGPLEQYF
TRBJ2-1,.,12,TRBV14,CASRRQGNEQFF
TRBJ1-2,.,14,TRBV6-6,CASSWTRANYGYTF
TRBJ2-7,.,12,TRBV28,CASRPRYSEQYF
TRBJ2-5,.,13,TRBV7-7,CASSPDSQGTQYF
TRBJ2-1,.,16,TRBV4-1,CASSQAGDRCYNEQFF
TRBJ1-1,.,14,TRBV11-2,CASSLGQVNTEAFF
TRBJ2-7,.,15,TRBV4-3,CASSQDGQAGREQYF
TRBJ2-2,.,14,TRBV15,CATSRQGALEELFF
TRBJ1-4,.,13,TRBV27,CASSFQGDEKLFF
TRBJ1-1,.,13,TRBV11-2,CASSLVGGAEAFF
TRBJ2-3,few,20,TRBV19,CASSAGLAHKAGERTDTQYF
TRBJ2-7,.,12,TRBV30,CAWSRGRPGEYF
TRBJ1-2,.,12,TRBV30,CAWSPRGVGYTF
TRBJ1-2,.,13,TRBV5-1,CASNREPDRGYTF
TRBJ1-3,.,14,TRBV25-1,CASSDPGSRNTIYF
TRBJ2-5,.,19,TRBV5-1,CASSVGPGTGDFTKSTQYF
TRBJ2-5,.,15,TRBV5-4,CASSLRTSGQETQYF
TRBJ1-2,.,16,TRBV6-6,CASSYDFKQGHYGYTF